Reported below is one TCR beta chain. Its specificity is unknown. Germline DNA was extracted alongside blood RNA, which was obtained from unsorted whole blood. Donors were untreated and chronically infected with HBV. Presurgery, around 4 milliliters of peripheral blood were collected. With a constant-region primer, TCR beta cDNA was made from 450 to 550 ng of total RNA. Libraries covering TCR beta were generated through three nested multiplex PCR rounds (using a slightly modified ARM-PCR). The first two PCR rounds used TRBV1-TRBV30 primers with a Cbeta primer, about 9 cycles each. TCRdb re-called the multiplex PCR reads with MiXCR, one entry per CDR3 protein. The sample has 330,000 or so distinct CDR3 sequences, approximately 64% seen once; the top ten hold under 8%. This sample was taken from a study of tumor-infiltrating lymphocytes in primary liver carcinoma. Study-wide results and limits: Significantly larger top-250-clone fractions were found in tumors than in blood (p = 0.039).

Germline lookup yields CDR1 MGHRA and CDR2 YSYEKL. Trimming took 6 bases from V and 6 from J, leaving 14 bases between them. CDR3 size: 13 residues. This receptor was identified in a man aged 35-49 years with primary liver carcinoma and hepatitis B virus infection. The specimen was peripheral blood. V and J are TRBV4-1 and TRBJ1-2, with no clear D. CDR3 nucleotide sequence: TGCGCCAGCAGTCAATTCGGCCCGCATGGCTACACCTTC. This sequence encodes CASSQFGPHGYTF.